This entry describes one T cell receptor beta chain. PCR was performed using 60 Vbeta and 13 Jbeta primers. The table came from immunoSEQ multiplex PCR; TCRdb's copy has only in-frame clones and leaves some out. Here the sample spans 90,000 to 140,000 clones, around 84% being singletons. The entry originates in a study of cytomegalovirus exposure and HLA in healthy donors. V shed 5 bases and J shed 2 bases, with 10 bases lying between them. Germline V CDR1 and CDR2: SNHLY, FYNNEI. The CDR3 sequence is 14 residues long. The J gene is TRBJ1-5, the V gene TRBV2; no clear D gene. This clonotype was obtained from a man aged 25 to 40 in good health and CMV-seronegative. Sequencing used PBMCs. The CDR3 bases are TGTGCCAGCAGTCCAGTCAATGGCAATCAGCCCCAGCATTTT. It encodes CASSPVNGNQPQHF.